This T cell receptor (beta chain) appears in the sequencing data of a study of T-cell reconstitution after alpha-beta-depleted transplantation in children. Preparation of the TCRbeta library used unique molecular identifiers. TCRdb reprocessed the PCR reads via MiXCR and lists one record per CDR3 protein. The repertoire holds some 240,000 distinct CDR3 sequences, with 12% as singletons. This clonotype was recorded at least ten times. Germline CDR1 is DFQATT and CDR2 is SNEGSKA (reference sequence). The CDR3 is 15 amino acids. Trimming pared 6 bases from V and 1 base from J, leaving 16 bases between. The chain links TRBV20-1 to TRBJ1-5; D is possibly TRBD1 (6 bases). The sequence derives from a human donor who donated a stem cell graft to a child with acute lymphoblastic leukemia. The sample consisted of PBMCs from the stem cell graft donor, taken from the stem cell graft. The CDR3 nucleotides read TGCAGTGCAACCCAGAAGGGGGTAAGCAATCAGCCCCAGCATTTT. This gives the protein CSATQKGVSNQPQHF.